This T cell receptor (beta chain) was captured in a study of regulatory T cells in long-lasting Graves disease (dated by TCRdb to about 2021). Background for the entire study: To count as having persistent Graves' disease, a patient had to have received antithyroid drug treatment for over 5 years with TSH receptor autoantibodies remaining persistently positive. The study was registered as a clinical trial and conducted in China. Persistent Graves' disease patients in the clinical cohort had taken antithyroid drugs for roughly ten years on average. Patients with persistent Graves' disease were compared with patients with newly diagnosed Graves' disease using TCR sequencing and RNA sequencing of peripheral blood. A total of about 35 samples underwent TCR sequencing, from about 13 patients with persistent Graves' disease and around 20 patients with newly diagnosed Graves' disease.

A remark on this clonotype: The antigen this receptor binds is unknown. Nothing much larger sits one base from this clone, and base qualities are not available.

According to the study, the label for this sample's time point signals: persistent/refractory GD, antithyroid drugs over 5 years with positive TRAb. For both TCR sequencing and RNA sequencing, RNA was extracted from PBMCs using TRIzol. The diagnosis of Graves' disease was made according to American Thyroid Association guidelines. Patients were recruited from an endocrinology department in Xi'an, China. From each patient, approximately 9.9 milliliters of peripheral blood was collected into an EDTA anticoagulant tube. Ficoll Paque Plus density gradient separation was used to isolate PBMCs, and no additional T cell sorting was done. RNA quality was checked with an Agilent 2100 Bioanalyzer and agarose gel, and concentration with a NanoDrop 2000. Receptor amplification or capture employed multiplex PCR. For sequencing, an Illumina HiSeq 4000 was employed. iRepertoire HTBI primers and Arm-PCR amplification of CDR3 regions were used to construct TCR beta libraries. Before sequencing, the PCR products went through gel purification. As for how the authors treated the data: Gene usage analysis of CDR3 amino acid clonotypes used the 55 to 80 TRBV and about 15 TRBJ segments found across samples. COPE and FqMerger were used to merge filtered high-quality paired reads into contigs. BLAST was used to align contigs to the IMGT TRBV, TRBD and TRBJ reference genes, and CDR3 was defined following IMGT. Any clonotype with a frequency above 0.1% was counted as a highly expanded clone. Shannon entropy served as the measure of repertoire diversity, while the Gini coefficient captured V-J evenness. Clonotypes shared by more than one individual were considered public. TCRdb trimmed the raw reads at Q25, called clones with MiXCR and kept productive beta chains. Duplicate CDR3 protein sequences are folded into a single record with the most common DNA and genes. V and J calls and clone size were set by TCRdb, not the authors. The sample has 350,000 to 450,000 distinct CDR3 sequences on record, roughly 23% of them singletons. Clones ranked in the top ten supply roughly 13% of the sample.

According to the germline V gene, CDR1 reads ENHRY and CDR2 reads SYGVKD. The germline V and J ends show losses of 0 bases and 5 bases respectively, and no gene match explains 11 bases of the junction. The CDR3 spans 17 residues, from the cysteine through the phenylalanine. The only DNA kept is the CDR3, 51 bases in frame from the first base. What the research found in general, with its limitations: The small sample size was acknowledged by the authors as a limitation that may reduce accuracy. Because the primary lesion, thyroid tissue, could not be accessed, the study looked at peripheral blood alone. Preferential use of TRBV28, TRBJ1-2 and TRBJ2-5 was observed in persistent disease, whereas TRBV20-1 and TRBJ2-1 were favored in newly diagnosed disease. Patients with persistent disease shared more public clonotypes (about 2,700) than newly diagnosed patients did (966). Sequencing and analysis were limited to the TCR beta chain. Compared with newly diagnosed patients, patients with persistent Graves' disease had lower TCR Shannon entropy and fewer highly expanded clones, which suggests clonal expansion.

The chain is made from TRBV10-3 and TRBJ2-5; 8 bases in the junction line up with TRBD1. The specimen comprised peripheral blood mononuclear cells (PBMCs), sampled when the disease was refractory, from a patient treated with antithyroid drugs. This receptor was identified in a female donor with Graves disease. The CDR3 region: CAISESILDREAETQYF. The bases are TGTGCCATCAGTGAGTCGATCTTGGACAGGGAGGCGGAGACCCAGTACTTC.